Following are 32 T cell receptor beta chains from one sample sequenced in a study of T-cell memory formation after mild COVID-19. TCRdb passed the 5' RACE reads through MiXCR, listing each CDR3 protein once. The table shows 75,000 to 95,000 distinct CDR3 sequences, with about 13% occurring only once. Specimen: PBMCs or a T cell subset sorted from them (not recorded which). The source is an adult woman who had mild COVID-19 (a few samples of this study predate the infection). Cell type and time point are not known.

This clonotype showed up many times. The CDR3 DNA follows: TGCGCCAGCAGCCAACTCGAGCGGGGCCCGCAGTTCTTC. Translated, it gives CASSQLERGPQFF. The genes are TRBV4-1 and TRBJ2-1, with 7 bases fitting TRBD2. J lost 12 bases, V lost 2 bases, and 7 bases had no gene match. Germline assignment: CDR1 MGHRA and CDR2 YSYEKL. There are 13 residues in the CDR3.

This clonotype appeared a few times. V usage is TRBV25-1 and J usage is TRBJ2-7; possible D gene TRBD1, 6 bases. V was cut by 5 bases and J by 2 bases, with 19 bases left in between. This CDR3 has 16 residues. Looked up from germline, CDR1 is MGHDK and CDR2 is SYGVNS. DNA for the CDR3: TGTGCCAGCAGTAAAATACAGGGCTCCTATACCTACGAGCAGTACTTC. As protein: CASSKIQGSYTYEQYF.

V is TRBV7-9 and J is TRBJ1-3; D is unresolved. The CDR3 loop spans 15 amino acids. Germline V gives CDR1 SEHNR, CDR2 FQNEAQ (reference sequence). V was shortened by 3 bases and J by 0 bases, with 9 bases between the two germline ends. The CDR3 reads CASSLPGSSGNTIYF. Here the CDR3 DNA reads TGTGCCAGCAGCTTGCCGGGAAGCTCTGGAAACACCATATATTTT.

Regarding this clonotype: Germline is not matched at one junction end, which may reflect a read error. The chain joins TRBV2 to TRBJ1-1; D uncertain. The germline gives CDR1 SNHLY, CDR2 FYNNEI. This CDR3 is built from 14 residues. CDR3 protein: CDSSEGFRNTEAFF. CDR3 nucleotides: TGTGACAGCAGTGAAGGCTTTCGGAACACTGAAGCTTTCTTT.

The sample holds many counts of this clonotype. The CDR3 here is CASSLGLAGDEQFF. In nucleotides, the CDR3 is TGTGCCAGCAGCCTAGGACTAGCGGGAGATGAGCAGTTCTTC. This sequence joins TRBV7-9 and TRBJ2-1; 13 bases are shared with TRBD2. The CDR3 totals 14 residues. In germline, CDR1 is SEHNR, CDR2 FQNEAQ (reference sequence). Trimming removed 5 bases from V and 8 bases from J; junction bases left unmatched: 3.

The gene calls are TRBV9 and TRBJ2-3; D not resolved. This CDR3 has 13 residues. V dropped 0 bases and J dropped 2 bases, with 4 bases sitting between them. Germline assignment: CDR1 SGDLS and CDR2 YYNGEE. The CDR3 DNA reads as TGTGCCAGCAGCGTAGGCGACACAGATACGCAGTATTTT. It is translated as CASSVGDTDTQYF.

The rearrangement uses TRBV3-1 and TRBJ2-3; weak D call: TRBD2 (5 bases). V lost 0 bases and J lost 3, with 13 bases in between. This CDR3 contains 16 residues. Germline CDR1 LGHDT, CDR2 YNNKEL (reference sequence). The CDR3, as DNA: TGTGCCAGCAGCCAAGAGGGTAGCGTGCTAACAGATACGCAGTATTTT. This gives the protein CASSQEGSVLTDTQYF.

This clonotype showed up just a few times. V is TRBV20-1 and J is TRBJ2-1, with D possibly being TRBD2 (5 bases). The length of the CDR3 is 15 residues. V was shortened by 1 base and J by 0 bases, with 10 bases between the two germline ends. Germline values: CDR1 DFQATT, CDR2 SNEGSKA (reference sequence). The CDR3 nucleotides read TGCAGTGCTAGAGCCGGGATCAGCTCCTACAATGAGCAGTTCTTC. It is translated as CSARAGISSYNEQFF.

This clonotype showed up many times. DNA of the CDR3: TGCGCCAGCAGCCTAGGGTTCCCCTACGAGCAGTACTTC. Its translation: CASSLGFPYEQYF. The V and J genes are TRBV4-1 and TRBJ2-7; D is unclear. V lost 4 bases, J lost 2 bases, and 9 bases lay in between. Germline CDR1 and CDR2: MGHRA and YSYEKL. This CDR3 region has 13 residues.

This clonotype was detected only a few times. The chain employs TRBV12-3 or TRBV12-4 and TRBJ2-7, with D possibly being TRBD1 (6 bases). This CDR3 spans 15 amino acids. V was trimmed by 3 bases and J by 3 bases, leaving 15 bases between them. The CDR3 DNA follows: TGTGCCAGCAGTTTTGGAACAGGGTTGGGCTACGAGCAGTACTTC. Residues: CASSFGTGLGYEQYF.

Only a few counts were recorded for this clonotype. The chain is built from TRBV7-6 and TRBJ2-2; D is undetermined. Trimming pared 8 bases from V and 5 bases from J, leaving 3 bases between. CDR1 and CDR2 from the germline V gene are SGHVS and FNYEAQ. The CDR3 length is 10 residues. CDR3 nucleotides: TGTGCCAGCGGGACCGGGGAGCTGTTTTTT. Its translation is CASGTGELFF.

This clonotype occurred a few times. V is TRBV5-4 and J is TRBJ2-7; no clear D gene. This CDR3 is 14 amino acids long. The V and J ends lost 4 bases and 2 bases respectively, with 13 bases between them. Germline V gene lookup returns CDR1 SGHNT and CDR2 YYREEE (reference sequence). The CDR3 loop is CASSPGDNTYEQYF. The CDR3 DNA is TGTGCCAGCAGCCCTGGAGATAATACCTACGAGCAGTACTTC.

This sequence joins TRBV12-3 or TRBV12-4 and TRBJ2-2, with TRBD1 identical over 10 bases. Trimming at V came to 8 bases and at J to 6 bases, leaving 12 bases not matched to a gene. This CDR3 has 16 residues. CDR3 DNA: TGTGCCAGCCTAACCGGCGGGACAGGGGAGGCCGGGGAGCTGTTTTTT. As protein: CASLTGGTGEAGELFF.

This chain uses TRBV14 with TRBJ1-1; TRBD1 matches at 8 bases. Germline values: CDR1 SGHDN, CDR2 FVKESK. The V gene end was trimmed by 5 bases and the J gene end by 3 bases; junction bases not matched to a gene: 11. The CDR3 runs to 16 residues. The CDR3 nucleotides read TGTGCCAGCAGCACGCTACCAGGACAGGGCGACACTGAAGCTTTCTTT. It encodes CASSTLPGQGDTEAFF.

This chain joins TRBV6-2 or TRBV6-3 and TRBJ1-6, with TRBD1 matching 9 bases. With 6 bases clipped from V and 9 bases from J, the junction kept 3 bases outside the gene matches. The CDR3 is 13 residues long. Germline V gives CDR1 MNHEY, CDR2 SVGEGT. The chain's CDR3 is CASSRDRVSPLHF. DNA for the CDR3: TGTGCCAGCAGCCGGGACAGGGTTTCACCCCTCCACTTT.

This clonotype was detected only a few times. V gene TRBV7-9 combines with J gene TRBJ2-5, with 9 bases aligning to TRBD1. There are 15 residues in the CDR3. J gave up 5 bases and V 5 bases, and 9 bases lay outside the gene matches. Germline values: CDR1 SEHNR, CDR2 FQNEAQ (reference sequence). The CDR3 sequence: CASSETGGLGETQYF. DNA for the CDR3: TGTGCCAGCAGCGAGACAGGGGGTCTCGGGGAGACCCAGTACTTC.

The genes are TRBV7-3 and TRBJ2-2, with TRBD2 matching over 10 bases. The CDR3 has 15 amino acids. The germline V gene has CDR1 SGHTA and CDR2 FQGTGA. The V segment lost 3 bases and the J segment 4 bases; nucleotides outside the gene matches: 2. The DNA of the CDR3 is TGTGCCAGCAGCTTGAGCGGGGGGGCCACCGGGGAGCTGTTTTTT. It encodes CASSLSGGATGELFF.

In its sample, this clonotype was seen a few times. The chain uses TRBV4-3 and TRBJ2-5; 9 bases align to TRBD2. The CDR3 spans 17 residues. The junction had 9 bases not matched to a gene; V was cut back by 0 bases and J by 4 bases. Germline loops: CDR1 LGHNA, CDR2 YSLEER. For the CDR3, the DNA is TGCGCCAGCAGCCAAGATAGGCTAGCGGGGATGACAGAGACCCAGTACTTC. It codes for CASSQDRLAGMTETQYF.

This clonotype has only a few counts. The chain couples TRBV20-1 to TRBJ2-1; 12 nucleotides match TRBD2. Germline values: CDR1 DFQATT, CDR2 SNEGSKA (reference sequence). V trimming: 0 bases; J trimming: 3 bases; junction bases outside the gene matches: 6. This CDR3 is 17 amino acids long. CDR3 residues: CSARDGLAGKIYNEQFF. CDR3 sequence (DNA): TGCAGTGCTAGAGACGGACTAGCGGGGAAAATCTACAATGAGCAGTTCTTC.

This clonotype was observed a handful of times. V gene TRBV10-3 combines with J gene TRBJ2-7; TRBD2 might be the D (5 bases). CDR1 is ENHRY, CDR2 SYGVKD, per germline. Trimming took 0 bases from V and 2 from J, leaving 11 bases between them. CDR3 length equals 15 residues. CDR3: CAISESEVLAYEQYF. CDR3 sequence (DNA): TGTGCCATCAGTGAGTCGGAGGTGCTGGCCTACGAGCAGTACTTC.

The V call is TRBV7-9, the J call TRBJ2-3; 11 bases map to TRBD2. Unmatched junction bases numbered 7, after V lost 1 base and J lost 7 bases. CDR1 is SEHNR and CDR2 is FQNEAQ in the germline V gene (reference sequence). There are 16 residues in the CDR3. CDR3 region: CASSLVAGGPRNTQYF. DNA of the CDR3: TGTGCCAGCAGCTTAGTAGCGGGGGGGCCTAGGAATACGCAGTATTTT.

The V gene is TRBV6-2 or TRBV6-3, the J gene TRBJ2-7, with unresolved D. V dropped 4 bases and J dropped 11 bases, with 15 bases sitting between them. Looked up from germline, CDR1 is MNHEY and CDR2 is SVGEGT. The CDR3 contains 12 residues. For the CDR3, the DNA is TGTGCCAGCAGTTCCCCGTTACGGGTGGAGTACTTC. Its protein is CASSSPLRVEYF.

This clonotype has just a few counts. CDR3 loop: CASSLAEETQYF. The CDR3 DNA reads TGTGCCAGCAGCTTAGCCGAAGAGACCCAGTACTTC. J is TRBJ2-5 and V is TRBV11-1; D is undetermined. CDR3 length: 12 amino acids. CDR1 is SGHAT, CDR2 FQDESV, per germline (reference sequence). V lost 0 bases to trimming and J lost 3 bases, with 2 bases between them.

The chain uses TRBV7-9 and TRBJ1-5; weak D call: TRBD1 (6 bases). There are 16 residues in the CDR3. V lost 4 bases to trimming and J lost 2 bases, with 15 bases between them. From germline, CDR1 is SEHNR and CDR2 FQNEAQ (reference sequence). DNA of the CDR3: TGTGCCAGCAGCTCCTCGGGGGCAGGGGGCAATCAGCCCCAGCATTTT. Protein product: CASSSSGAGGNQPQHF.

The V call is TRBV27, the J call TRBJ1-5, with D unresolved. The CDR3 has 14 residues. CDR1 and CDR2 (germline): MNHEY, SMNVEV (reference sequence). V was cut by 5 bases and J by 3 bases, with 11 bases left in between. CDR3 sequence (DNA): TGTGCCAGCAGTCGAACCGGGTACAATCAGCCCCAGCATTTT. Encoded protein: CASSRTGYNQPQHF.

There are many counts of this clonotype. V and J are TRBV7-8 and TRBJ2-7; D may be TRBD1 (6 bases). Trimming removed 5 bases from V and 5 bases from J, with 16 bases in between. The CDR3 runs 14 residues. Germline-derived CDR1 and CDR2 are SGHVS and FQNEAQ. CDR3 amino acids: CASSPSTGADEQYF. The CDR3 DNA reads as TGTGCCAGCAGCCCCTCGACAGGAGCAGACGAGCAGTACTTC.

The chain combines TRBV7-9 with TRBJ1-5; 7 bases map to TRBD1. Germline trimming cut 5 bases from V and 6 bases from J; bases unmatched to any gene: 13. CDR1 is SEHNR, CDR2 FQNEAQ, per germline (reference sequence). The CDR3 is 16 amino acids. The CDR3 nucleotides read TGTGCCAGCAGCCGCGGGGAGGGGGCGCGGGCTCAGCCCCAGCATTTT. It encodes CASSRGEGARAQPQHF.

This clonotype turned up a few times. V and J are TRBV4-1 and TRBJ2-2; D gene unclear. V was shortened by 0 bases and J by 0 bases, with 8 bases between the two germline ends. The V gene's germline CDR1 is MGHRA and CDR2 YSYEKL. This CDR3 comprises 16 residues. CDR3 in DNA: TGCGCCAGCAGCCAAGAGGCCTTCTCGAACACCGGGGAGCTGTTTTTT. It specifies CASSQEAFSNTGELFF.

This clonotype appeared a few times. The V gene is TRBV6-6, the J gene TRBJ2-5; TRBD2 matches 12 bases. This CDR3 has 16 amino acids. Germline V gene lookup returns CDR1 MNHNY and CDR2 SVGAGI (reference sequence). V lost 2 bases, J lost 4 bases, and 5 bases stayed unmatched. CDR3 protein: CASSYVSLAGGETQYF. Written as DNA, the CDR3 is TGTGCCAGCAGTTACGTTTCACTAGCGGGAGGAGAGACCCAGTACTTC.

The V call is TRBV6-5, the J call TRBJ2-1, with D tentatively TRBD2 (8 bases). Germline CDR1 is MNHEY and CDR2 is SVGAGI. The CDR3 has 16 residues. The V gene lost 3 bases and the J gene lost 7 bases, with 19 bases spanning the gap. CDR3 in DNA: TGTGCCAGCAGTTATACGACAGGGTCGGGGGGGAATGAGCAGTTCTTC. Protein: CASSYTTGSGGNEQFF.

V gene TRBV20-1 combines with J gene TRBJ2-3, with D unclear. From germline, CDR1 is DFQATT and CDR2 SNEGSKA (reference sequence). The CDR3 extends over 14 amino acids. V shed 6 bases and J shed 0 bases, with 13 bases lying between them. The CDR3 loop reads CSALRVSSTDTQYF. CDR3 in DNA: TGCAGTGCCCTCAGAGTTTCTAGCACAGATACGCAGTATTTT.

V is TRBV7-2 and J is TRBJ2-7, with D possibly called TRBD1 or TRBD2 (5 bases each). The germline V gene has CDR1 SGHTA and CDR2 FQGNSA. The V and J ends lost 4 bases and 6 bases respectively, with 13 bases between them. The CDR3 length is 13 residues. The CDR3 protein is CASSSFQGAEQYF. DNA for the CDR3: TGTGCCAGCAGCTCATTCCAGGGAGCCGAGCAGTACTTC.